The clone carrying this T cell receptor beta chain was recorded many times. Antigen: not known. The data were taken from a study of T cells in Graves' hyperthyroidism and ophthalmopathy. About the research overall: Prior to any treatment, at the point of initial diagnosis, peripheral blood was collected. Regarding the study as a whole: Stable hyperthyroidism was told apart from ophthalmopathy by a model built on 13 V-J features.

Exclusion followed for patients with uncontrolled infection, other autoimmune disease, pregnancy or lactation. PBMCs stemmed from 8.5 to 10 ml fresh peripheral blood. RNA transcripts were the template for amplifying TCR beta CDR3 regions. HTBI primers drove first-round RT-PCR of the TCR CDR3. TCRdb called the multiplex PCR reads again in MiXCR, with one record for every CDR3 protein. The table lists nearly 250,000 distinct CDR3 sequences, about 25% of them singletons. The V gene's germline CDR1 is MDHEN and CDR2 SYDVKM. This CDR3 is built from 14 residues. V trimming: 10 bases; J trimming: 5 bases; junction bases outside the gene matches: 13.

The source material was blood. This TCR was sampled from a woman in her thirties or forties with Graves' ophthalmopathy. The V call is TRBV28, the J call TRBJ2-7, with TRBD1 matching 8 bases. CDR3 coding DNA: TGTGCCACTGGGGGTAGACAGGGGAGAAACGAGCAGTACTTC. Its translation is CATGGRQGRNEQYF.